This T cell receptor (beta chain) was obtained from a study of T cell repertoires in cytomegalovirus infection. Turning to the study itself: An indication of both CMV infection and matching HLA type came from public TCR beta signatures.

TCRdb re-derived calls from the reads in MiXCR, one entry per CDR3 protein. The sample contains under 350,000 distinct CDR3 sequences, roughly 9.5% of which appear only once. This clonotype was seen a handful of times. This sequence originates from a human donor in good health (CMV status not recorded). Some clones in this sample may be carry-over from other donors' samples. Material for sequencing was PBMCs.

The CDR3 nucleotides read TGTGCCAGCAGTCTCTCTAGCGGGAGGTTCGAGACCCAGTACTTC. Encoded protein: CASSLSSGRFETQYF. The chain links TRBV6-2 or TRBV6-3 to TRBJ2-5, with 11 bases identical to TRBD2. The CDR3 is 15 residues long. The germline gives CDR1 MNHEY, CDR2 SVGEGT. The ends lost 5 bases at V and 5 bases at J; junction bases unmatched: 7.